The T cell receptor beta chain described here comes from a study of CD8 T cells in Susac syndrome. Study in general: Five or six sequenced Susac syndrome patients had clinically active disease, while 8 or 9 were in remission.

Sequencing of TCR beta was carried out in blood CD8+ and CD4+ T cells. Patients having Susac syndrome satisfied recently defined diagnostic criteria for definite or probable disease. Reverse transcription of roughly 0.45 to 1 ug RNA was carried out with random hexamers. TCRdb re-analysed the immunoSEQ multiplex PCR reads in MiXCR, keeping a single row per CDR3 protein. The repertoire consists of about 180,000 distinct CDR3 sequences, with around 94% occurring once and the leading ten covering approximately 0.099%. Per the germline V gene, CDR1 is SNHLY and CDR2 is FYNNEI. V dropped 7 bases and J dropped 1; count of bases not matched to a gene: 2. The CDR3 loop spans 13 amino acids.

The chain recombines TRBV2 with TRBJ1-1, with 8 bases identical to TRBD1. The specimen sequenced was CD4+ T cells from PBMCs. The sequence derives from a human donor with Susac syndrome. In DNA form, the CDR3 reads TGTGCCAGCAAGGACAGGGCGAACACTGAAGCTTTCTTT. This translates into CASKDRANTEAFF.